Presented here are 3 T cell receptor beta chains from one specimen sequenced in a study of cytomegalovirus exposure and HLA in healthy donors. Vbeta (60) and Jbeta (13) primers were used in the PCR. The repertoire was sequenced with immunoSEQ multiplex PCR; TCRdb's copy has only in-frame clones and lacks some. The sample consists of about 170,000 clones, around 78% of them appearing once. Source material: PBMCs. Every receptor here comes from a woman in her twenties or thirties in good health and CMV-seropositive.

About this clone itself: One end of the junction varies from germline; a read error may be responsible. The genes are TRBV6-5 and TRBJ2-7, with D possibly being TRBD2 (5 bases). This CDR3 has 15 amino acids. The germline CDR1 and CDR2 sequences are MNHEY and SVGAGI. The CDR3 sequence is CASSTMLGGPYGQYF. In DNA form, the CDR3 reads TGTGCCAGCAGCACCATGTTAGGAGGTCCCTACGGGCAGTACTTC.

The chain recombines TRBV4-3 with TRBJ1-1, with D unclear. The CDR3 loop spans 14 amino acids. Between the trimmed V and J ends, which lost 0 bases and 7 bases, there was a span of 12 bases. From germline, CDR1 is LGHNA and CDR2 YSLEER. In DNA form, the CDR3 reads TGCGCCAGCAGCCAAGACCGCGAGCGGGGTGAAGCTTTCTTT. It encodes CASSQDRERGEAFF.

The V gene is TRBV28, the J gene TRBJ1-1; the D is unclear. This CDR3 region has 13 residues. Per the germline V gene, CDR1 is MDHEN and CDR2 is SYDVKM. V was pared by 5 bases and J by 2 bases, with 9 bases between. The CDR3 nucleotides are TGTGCCAGCAGTCCCCTGTCTAACACTGAAGCTTTCTTT. Translation gives CASSPLSNTEAFF.